The TCR beta chain under discussion was sequenced for a study of blood T cell repertoires in COVID-19. About the research overall: The United States, Italy and Spain supplied acute and convalescent COVID-19 samples. PBMCs, B-cell-depleted T cells, or T cells provided the cDNA or gDNA that made up the material.

The CDR3 is made up of 17 amino acids. The V end was cut by 5 bases, the J end by 9 bases, with 26 bases between. Germline V lookup: CDR1 SGHTA, CDR2 FQGTGA. Data came from immunoSEQ multiplex PCR; TCRdb stores just in-frame clones and leaves some out. There are over 150,000 clones in the sample; 70% to 90% occur only once, and roughly 0.53% lies in the top ten. Input material: peripheral blood. The chain is built from TRBV7-3 and TRBJ2-1, with D possibly being TRBD2 (6 bases). The receptor's source is a man in his fifties or sixties with COVID-19, enrolled during active disease. Here the CDR3 reads CASSPERLLTRGSEQFF. CDR3 coding DNA: TGTGCCAGCAGCCCAGAAAGATTGCTCACCCGGGGGAGTGAGCAGTTCTTC.